Detailed here is one T cell receptor beta chain. This entry belongs to a study of T cell changes during pregnancy in multiple sclerosis. Germline lookup yields CDR1 SGDLS and CDR2 YYNGEE. CDR3 length: 15 amino acids. J gave up 2 bases and V 4 bases, and 7 bases lay outside the gene matches. Libraries were prepared by immunoSEQ multiplex PCR; TCRdb keeps only in-frame clonotypes and omits some of them. The sample has 65,000 to 85,000 clones, around nine tenths seen once. This chain uses TRBV9 with TRBJ2-5; 8 positions match TRBD2. The clonotype comes from a female donor with multiple sclerosis, enrolled in a pregnancy study. The source material was CD4+ T cells from peripheral blood mononuclear cells, sampled after pregnancy. CDR3 sequence reads: CASSPVAGSQETQYF. The DNA for the CDR3 is TGTGCCAGCAGCCCCGTAGCGGGGTCTCAAGAGACCCAGTACTTC.